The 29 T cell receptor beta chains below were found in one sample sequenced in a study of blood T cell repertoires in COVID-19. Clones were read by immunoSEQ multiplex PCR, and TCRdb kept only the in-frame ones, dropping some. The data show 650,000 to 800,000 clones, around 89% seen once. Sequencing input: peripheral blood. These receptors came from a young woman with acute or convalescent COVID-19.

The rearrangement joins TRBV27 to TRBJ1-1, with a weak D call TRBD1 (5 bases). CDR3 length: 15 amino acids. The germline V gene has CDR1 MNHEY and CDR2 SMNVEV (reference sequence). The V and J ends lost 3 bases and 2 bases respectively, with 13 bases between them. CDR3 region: CASSLRMGLNTEAFF. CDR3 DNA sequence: TGTGCCAGCAGTTTGCGCATGGGGCTTAACACTGAAGCTTTCTTT.

The CDR3 reads CASSSHGTGPYEQYF. In DNA form, the CDR3 reads TGTGCCAGCAGTTCCCACGGTACAGGGCCCTACGAGCAGTACTTC. The chain is built from TRBV2 and TRBJ2-7, with D tentatively TRBD1 (6 bases). Between the trimmed V and J ends, which lost 5 bases and 2 bases, there was a span of 16 bases. The CDR3 runs to 15 residues. Germline loops: CDR1 SNHLY, CDR2 FYNNEI. Combining the CDR3 with reference TRBV2 and TRBJ2-7 gives the whole variable domain EPEVTQTPSHQVTQMGQEVILRCVPISNHLYFYWYRQILGQKVEFLVSFYNNEISEKSEIFDDQFSVERPDGSNFTLKIRSTKLEDSAMYFCASSSHGTGPYEQYFGPGTRLTVT.

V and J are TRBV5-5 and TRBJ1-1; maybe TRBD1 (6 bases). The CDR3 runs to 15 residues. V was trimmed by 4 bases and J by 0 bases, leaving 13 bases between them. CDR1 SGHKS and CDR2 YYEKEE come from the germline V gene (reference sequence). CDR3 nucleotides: TGTGCCAGCAGCGCCACCACAGGGTTGAACACTGAAGCTTTCTTT. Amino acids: CASSATTGLNTEAFF.

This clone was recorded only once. CDR3 region: CASRRSFGGNTEAFF. The DNA for the CDR3 is TGTGCCAGCAGGAGAAGCTTCGGGGGGAACACTGAAGCTTTCTTT. This sequence joins TRBV6-5 and TRBJ1-1, with D possibly TRBD1 on 5 matching bases. The V end was cut by 6 bases, the J end by 1 base, with 15 bases between. CDR1 and CDR2 from the germline V gene are MNHEY and SVGAGI. The CDR3 has 15 residues.

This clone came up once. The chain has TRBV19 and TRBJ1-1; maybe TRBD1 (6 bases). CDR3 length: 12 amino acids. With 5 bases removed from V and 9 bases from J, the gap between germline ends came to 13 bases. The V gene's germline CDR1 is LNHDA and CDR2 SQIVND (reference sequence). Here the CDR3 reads CASSLGHFKAFF. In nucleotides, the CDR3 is TGTGCCAGTAGTCTGGGACACTTCAAAGCTTTCTTT. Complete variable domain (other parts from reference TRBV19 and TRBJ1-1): DGGITQSPKYLFRKEGQNVTLSCEQNLNHDAMYWYRQDPGQGLRLIYYSQIVNDFQKGDIAEGYSVSREKKESFPLTVTSAQKNPTAFYLCASSLGHFKAFFGQGTRLTVV.

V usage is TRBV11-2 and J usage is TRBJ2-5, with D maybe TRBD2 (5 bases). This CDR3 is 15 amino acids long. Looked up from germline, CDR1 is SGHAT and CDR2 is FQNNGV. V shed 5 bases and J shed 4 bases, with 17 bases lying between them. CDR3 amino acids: CASSNFGVGRETQYF. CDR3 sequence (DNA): TGTGCCAGCAGCAATTTCGGGGTGGGTCGAGAGACCCAGTACTTC.

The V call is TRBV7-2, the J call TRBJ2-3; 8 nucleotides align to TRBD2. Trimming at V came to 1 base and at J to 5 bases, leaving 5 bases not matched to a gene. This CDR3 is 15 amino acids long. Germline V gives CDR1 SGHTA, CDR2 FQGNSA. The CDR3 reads CASSLGGGRGDTQYF. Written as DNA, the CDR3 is TGTGCCAGCAGCTTAGGCGGGGGGCGGGGAGATACGCAGTATTTT.

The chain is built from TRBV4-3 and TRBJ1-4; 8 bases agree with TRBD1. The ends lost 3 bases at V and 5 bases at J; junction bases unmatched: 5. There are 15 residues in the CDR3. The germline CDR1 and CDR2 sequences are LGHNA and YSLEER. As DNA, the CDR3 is TGCGCCAGCAGCCAGGGGACAGGCCCAAATGAAAAACTGTTTTTT. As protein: CASSQGTGPNEKLFF.

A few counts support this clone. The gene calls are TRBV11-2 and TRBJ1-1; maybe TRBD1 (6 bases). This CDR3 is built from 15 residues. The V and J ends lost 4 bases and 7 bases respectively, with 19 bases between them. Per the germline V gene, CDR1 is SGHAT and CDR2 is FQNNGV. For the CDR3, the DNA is TGTGCCAGCAGCTCTACAGGGATTAAGAGCGATGAAGCTTTCTTT. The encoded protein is CASSSTGIKSDEAFF.

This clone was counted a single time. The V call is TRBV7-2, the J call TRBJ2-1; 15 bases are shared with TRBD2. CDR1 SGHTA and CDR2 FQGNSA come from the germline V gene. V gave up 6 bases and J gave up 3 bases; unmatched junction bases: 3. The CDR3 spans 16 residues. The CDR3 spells CASSRTSGGVYNEQFF. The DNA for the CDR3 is TGTGCCAGCAGTCGGACTAGCGGGGGGGTCTACAATGAGCAGTTCTTC.

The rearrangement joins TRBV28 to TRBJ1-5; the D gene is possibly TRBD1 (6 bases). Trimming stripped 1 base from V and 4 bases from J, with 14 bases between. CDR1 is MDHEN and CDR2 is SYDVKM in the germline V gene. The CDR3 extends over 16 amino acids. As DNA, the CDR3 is TGTGCCAGCAGTTTATTCAGGGAAAGGGGGAATCAGCCCCAGCATTTT. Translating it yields CASSLFRERGNQPQHF. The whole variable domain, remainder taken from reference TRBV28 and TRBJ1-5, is DVKVTQSSRYLVKRTGEKVFLECVQDMDHENMFWYRQDPGLGLRLIYFSYDVKMKEKGDIPEGYSVSREKKERFSLILESASTNQTSMYLCASSLFRERGNQPQHFGDGTRLSIL.

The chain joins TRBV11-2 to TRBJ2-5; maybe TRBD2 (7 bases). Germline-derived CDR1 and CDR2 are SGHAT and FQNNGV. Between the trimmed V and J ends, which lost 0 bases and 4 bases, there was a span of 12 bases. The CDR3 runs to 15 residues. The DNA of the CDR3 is TGTGCCAGCAGCTTAGAGCGGGGGCTGGGAGAGACCCAGTACTTC. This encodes CASSLERGLGETQYF. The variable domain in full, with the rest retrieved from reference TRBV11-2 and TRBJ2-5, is EAGVAQSPRYKIIEKRQSVAFWCNPISGHATLYWYQQILGQGPKLLIQFQNNGVVDDSQLPKDRFSAERLKGVDSTLKIQPAKLEDSAVYLCASSLERGLGETQYFGPGTRLLVL.

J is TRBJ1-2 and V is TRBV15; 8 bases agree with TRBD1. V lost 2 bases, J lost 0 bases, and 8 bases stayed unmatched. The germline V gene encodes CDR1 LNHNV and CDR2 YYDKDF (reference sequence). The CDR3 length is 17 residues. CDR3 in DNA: TGTGCCACCAGCAGACCGGACAGGGCTTTGTCTAACTATGGCTACACCTTC. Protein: CATSRPDRALSNYGYTF. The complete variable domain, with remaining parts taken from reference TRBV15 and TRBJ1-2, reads DAMVIQNPRYQVTQFGKPVTLSCSQTLNHNVMYWYQQKSSQAPKLLFHYYDKDFNNEADTPDNFQSRRPNTSFCFLDIRSPGLGDTAMYLCATSRPDRALSNYGYTFGSGTRLTVV.

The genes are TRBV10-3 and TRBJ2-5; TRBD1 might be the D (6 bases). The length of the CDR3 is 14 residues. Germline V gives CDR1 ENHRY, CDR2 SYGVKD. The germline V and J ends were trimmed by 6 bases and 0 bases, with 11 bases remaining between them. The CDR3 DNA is TGTGCCATCAGGGGAACAGGGAACCAAGAGACCCAGTACTTC. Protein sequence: CAIRGTGNQETQYF.

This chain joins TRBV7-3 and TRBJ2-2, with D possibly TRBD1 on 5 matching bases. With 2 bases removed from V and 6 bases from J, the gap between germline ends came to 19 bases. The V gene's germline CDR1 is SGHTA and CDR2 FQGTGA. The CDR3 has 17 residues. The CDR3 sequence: CASSLLLGQVGPGELFF. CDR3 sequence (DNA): TGTGCCAGCAGCTTACTCTTGGGGCAGGTAGGCCCCGGGGAGCTGTTTTTT.

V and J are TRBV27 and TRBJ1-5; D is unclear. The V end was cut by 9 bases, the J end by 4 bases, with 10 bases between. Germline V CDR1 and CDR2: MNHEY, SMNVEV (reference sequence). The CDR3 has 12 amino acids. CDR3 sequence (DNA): TGTGCCAGTGCCAGGTGGAATCAGCCCCAGCATTTT. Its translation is CASARWNQPQHF.

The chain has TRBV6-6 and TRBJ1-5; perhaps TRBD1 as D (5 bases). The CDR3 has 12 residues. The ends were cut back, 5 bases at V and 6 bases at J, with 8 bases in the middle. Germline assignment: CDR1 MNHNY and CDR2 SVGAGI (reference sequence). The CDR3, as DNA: TGTGCCAGCAGTACCCAGGGTCAGCCCCAGCATTTT. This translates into CASSTQGQPQHF.

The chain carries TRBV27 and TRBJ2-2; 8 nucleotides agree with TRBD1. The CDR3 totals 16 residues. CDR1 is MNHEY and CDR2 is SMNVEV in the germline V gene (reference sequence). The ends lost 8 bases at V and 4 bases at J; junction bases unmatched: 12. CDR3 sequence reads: CASVSEDRVFTGELFF. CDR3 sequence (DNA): TGTGCCAGCGTAAGTGAGGACAGGGTCTTCACCGGGGAGCTGTTTTTT.

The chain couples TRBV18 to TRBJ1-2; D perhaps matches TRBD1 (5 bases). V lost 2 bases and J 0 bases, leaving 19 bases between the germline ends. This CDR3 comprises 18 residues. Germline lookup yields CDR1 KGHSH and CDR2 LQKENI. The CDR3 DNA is TGTGCCAGCTCACCATTAAAGATGGGGCTAAGAGCTAACTATGGCTACACCTTC. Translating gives CASSPLKMGLRANYGYTF.

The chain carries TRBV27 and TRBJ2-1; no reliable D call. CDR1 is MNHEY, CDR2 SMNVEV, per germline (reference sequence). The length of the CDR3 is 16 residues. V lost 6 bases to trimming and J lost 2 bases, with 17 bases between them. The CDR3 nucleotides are TGTGCCAGCAGGATTCGAGGTGCCTTCCCCTACAATGAGCAGTTCTTC. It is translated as CASRIRGAFPYNEQFF.

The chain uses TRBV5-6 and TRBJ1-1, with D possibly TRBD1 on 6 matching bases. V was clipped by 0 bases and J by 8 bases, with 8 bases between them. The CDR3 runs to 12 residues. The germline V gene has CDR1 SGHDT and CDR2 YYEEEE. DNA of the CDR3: TGTGCCAGCAGCTTGGATGACAGGGAAGCTTTCTTT. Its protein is CASSLDDREAFF.

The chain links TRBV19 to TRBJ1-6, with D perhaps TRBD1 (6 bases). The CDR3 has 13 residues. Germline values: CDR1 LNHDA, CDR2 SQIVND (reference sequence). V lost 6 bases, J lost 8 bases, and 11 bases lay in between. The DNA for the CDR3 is TGTGCCAGTAGGCCACAGGGATATTCACCCCTCCACTTT. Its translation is CASRPQGYSPLHF.

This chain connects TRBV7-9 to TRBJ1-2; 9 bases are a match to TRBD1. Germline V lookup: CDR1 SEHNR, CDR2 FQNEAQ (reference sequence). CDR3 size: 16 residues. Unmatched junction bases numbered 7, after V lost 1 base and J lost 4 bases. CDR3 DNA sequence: TGTGCCAGCAGCTTAGAGGGGACAGGGTCGACCTATGGCTACACCTTC. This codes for CASSLEGTGSTYGYTF.

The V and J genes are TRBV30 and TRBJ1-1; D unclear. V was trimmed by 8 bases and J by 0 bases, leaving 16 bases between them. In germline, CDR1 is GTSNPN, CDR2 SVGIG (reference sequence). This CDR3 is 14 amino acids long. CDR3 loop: CATEPHGMNTEAFF. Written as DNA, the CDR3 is TGTGCCACGGAGCCCCACGGGATGAACACTGAAGCTTTCTTT.

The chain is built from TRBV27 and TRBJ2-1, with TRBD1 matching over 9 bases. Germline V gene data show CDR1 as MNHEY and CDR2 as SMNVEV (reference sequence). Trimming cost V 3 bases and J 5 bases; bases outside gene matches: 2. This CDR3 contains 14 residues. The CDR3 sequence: CASSFGQGNNEQFF. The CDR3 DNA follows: TGTGCCAGCAGTTTTGGACAGGGGAACAATGAGCAGTTCTTC.

This CDR3 reads CASSFYRGRTDTQYF. The CDR3, as DNA: TGTGCCAGCAGCTTCTACAGGGGGAGGACAGATACGCAGTATTTT. The chain has TRBV7-8 and TRBJ2-3; 8 nucleotides align to TRBD1. CDR3 size: 15 residues. Germline trimming cut 3 bases from V and 3 bases from J; bases unmatched to any gene: 5. The germline V gene encodes CDR1 SGHVS and CDR2 FQNEAQ.

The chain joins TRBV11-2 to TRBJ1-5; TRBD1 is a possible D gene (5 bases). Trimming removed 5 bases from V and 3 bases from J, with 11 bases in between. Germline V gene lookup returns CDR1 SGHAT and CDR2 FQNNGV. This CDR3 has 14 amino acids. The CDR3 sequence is CASSQARVNQPQHF. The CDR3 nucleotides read TGTGCCAGCAGCCAGGCCAGGGTCAATCAGCCCCAGCATTTT.

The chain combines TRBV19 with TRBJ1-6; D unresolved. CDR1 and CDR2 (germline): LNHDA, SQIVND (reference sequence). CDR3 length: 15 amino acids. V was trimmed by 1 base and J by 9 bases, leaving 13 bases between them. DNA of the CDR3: TGTGCCAGTAGTATAGGCGGGGAGAAGGGTTCACCCCTCCACTTT. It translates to CASSIGGEKGSPLHF.

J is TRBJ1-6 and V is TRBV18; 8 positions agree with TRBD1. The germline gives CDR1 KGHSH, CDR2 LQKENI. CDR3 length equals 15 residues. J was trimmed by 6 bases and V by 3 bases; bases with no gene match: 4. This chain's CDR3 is CASSPTGDGNSPLHF. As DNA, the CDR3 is TGTGCCAGCTCACCGACAGGGGATGGTAATTCACCCCTCCACTTT. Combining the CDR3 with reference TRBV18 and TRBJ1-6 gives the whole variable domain NAGVMQNPRHLVRRRGQEARLRCSPMKGHSHVYWYRQLPEEGLKFMVYLQKENIIDESGMPKERFSAEFPKEGPSILRIQQVVRGDSAAYFCASSPTGDGNSPLHFGNGTRLTVT.